The clone carrying this T cell receptor beta chain was seen a few times. Its antigen is unidentified. Deep-level sequencing, detecting one cell in 200,000, covered ex vivo memory CD4+. Sequencing was performed with immunoSEQ multiplex PCR; in TCRdb, only in-frame clones are kept and a portion is missing. The sample has 25,000 to 30,000 clones, 80% to 90% seen once. Memory CD4+ T cells were sorted as all CD4+ cells except CD45RA+CCR7+CD95- naive cells, over 98% pure. Healthy donors' blood was sourced from blood donation centers in Switzerland. CD8+, CD14+, CD16+, CD56+, CD19+ and CD25-bright cells were excluded before sorting. This CDR3 has 13 amino acids. The germline gives CDR1 SGHDN, CDR2 FVKESK. V was pared by 1 base and J by 10 bases, with 11 bases between. The record originates from a study of human CD4 T cells and Enterobacteriaceae. Whole-study results and caveats: Broadly cross-reactive clonotypes: 11 of 19 ranked in the top 5%.

This sequence originates from a human donor in good health. What was sequenced was memory CD4+ T cells from blood. V gene TRBV14 combines with J gene TRBJ2-1; D uncertain. Written as DNA, the CDR3 is TGTGCCAGCAGCCAAGCACTACTTGGAGAGCAGTTCTTC. Translating it yields CASSQALLGEQFF.